The source of this TCR beta chain is a study of lymphopenia after photon versus proton radiotherapy. Measured with immunoSEQ multiplex PCR; TCRdb has only the in-frame clones, and not every one. This sample has fewer than 30,000 clones, with 87% found just once. Between the trimmed V and J ends, which lost 6 bases and 3 bases, there was a span of 5 bases. CDR3 length equals 10 residues. The germline CDR1 and CDR2 sequences are SQVTM and ANQGSEA. This receptor was identified in a man aged 45-60 years with gastric cancer. The source material was peripheral blood, sampled from a patient treated with photon-based radiotherapy. V usage is TRBV29-1 and J usage is TRBJ1-1; D not resolved. The CDR3: CSVGHTEAFF. As DNA, the CDR3 is TGCAGCGTGGGTCACACTGAAGCTTTCTTT. Complete variable domain (other parts from reference TRBV29-1 and TRBJ1-1): SAVISQKPSRDICQRGTSLTIQCQVDSQVTMMFWYRQQPGQSLTLIATANQGSEATYESGFVIDKFPISRPNLTFSTLTVSNMSPEDSSIYLCSVGHTEAFFGQGTRLTVV.